A single sample is the source of the 30 T cell receptor beta chains below, sequenced in a study of T cell changes during pregnancy in multiple sclerosis. Libraries were prepared by immunoSEQ multiplex PCR; TCRdb keeps only in-frame clonotypes and omits some of them. The sample lists 40,000 to 45,000 clones, 80% to 95% occurring once. The sequencing here drew on CD4+ T cells from peripheral blood mononuclear cells, taken before pregnancy. The receptors derive from a female donor with multiple sclerosis, enrolled in a pregnancy study.

The rearrangement joins TRBV18 to TRBJ1-5; D is unresolved. The CDR3 is made up of 16 amino acids. CDR1 is KGHSH, CDR2 LQKENI, per germline. The V end lost 2 bases, the J end lost 3 bases, and 14 bases lay between the germline ends. The CDR3 bases are TGTGCCAGCTCACCAGCCAGAGGGTCCCCCAATCAGCCCCAGCATTTT. It specifies CASSPARGSPNQPQHF.

This clone has a single count. The chain links TRBV25-1 to TRBJ1-6; D is perhaps TRBD1 (5 bases). This CDR3 has 15 amino acids. Trimming removed 6 bases from V and 0 bases from J, with 9 bases in between. Looked up from germline, CDR1 is MGHDK and CDR2 is SYGVNS. The CDR3 DNA reads TGTGCCAGCAGGACAGAGAGCTCCTATAATTCACCCCTCCACTTT. Translated, it gives CASRTESSYNSPLHF.

The V and J genes are TRBV7-9 and TRBJ2-5, with 7 bases identical to TRBD1. The germline gives CDR1 SEHNR, CDR2 FQNEAQ (reference sequence). With 7 bases clipped from V and 5 bases from J, the junction kept 13 bases outside the gene matches. The CDR3 sequence is 15 residues long. CDR3 DNA sequence: TGTGCCAGCACCAAGAGGGGGCAGGGGTGGGAGACCCAGTACTTC. Encoded protein: CASTKRGQGWETQYF.

The J gene is TRBJ1-4, the V gene TRBV5-1; maybe TRBD1 (5 bases). The CDR3 sequence is 15 residues long. V dropped 0 bases and J dropped 7 bases, with 13 bases sitting between them. In germline, CDR1 is SGHRS, CDR2 YFSETQ. CDR3 in DNA: TGCGCCAGCAGCTTGGCAGGCAGGGTTGGTGAAAAACTGTTTTTT. Translating gives CASSLAGRVGEKLFF.

A remark on this clone: This same CDR3 is encoded by further DNA sequences in the sample. The V and J genes are TRBV5-1 and TRBJ2-2; TRBD1 matches 7 bases. The germline CDR1 and CDR2 sequences are SGHRS and YFSETQ. CDR3 length: 15 amino acids. J lost 2 bases, V lost 0 bases, and 1 base had no gene match. CDR3 region: CASSLGQGNTGELFF. CDR3 bases: TGCGCCAGCAGCTTGGGACAGGGAAACACCGGGGAGCTGTTTTTT. Full variable domain (rest looked up from reference TRBV5-1 and TRBJ2-2): KAGVTQTPRYLIKTRGQQVTLSCSPISGHRSVSWYQQTPGQGLQFLFEYFSETQRNKGNFPGRFSGRQFSNSRSEMNVSTLELGDSALYLCASSLGQGNTGELFFGEGSRLTVL.

This clone was detected a few times. The chain carries TRBV7-3 and TRBJ2-2; tentatively, D is TRBD1 (6 bases). CDR3 length equals 13 residues. CDR1 is SGHTA, CDR2 FQGTGA, per germline. V was trimmed by 7 bases and J by 6 bases, leaving 12 bases between them. For the CDR3, the DNA is TGTGCCAGCAAGGGGGAAGGGGCCGGGGAGCTGTTTTTT. Translating gives CASKGEGAGELFF.

The chain has TRBV30 and TRBJ2-7; 7 nucleotides align to TRBD1. Germline lookup yields CDR1 GTSNPN and CDR2 SVGIG (reference sequence). The junction had 6 bases not matched to a gene; V was cut back by 5 bases and J by 2 bases. The CDR3 contains 13 residues. In DNA form, the CDR3 reads TGTGCCTGGGCCGGGACAGCCCCCTACGAGCAGTACTTC. This codes for CAWAGTAPYEQYF.

The chain combines TRBV30 with TRBJ2-7; no clear D. V dropped 0 bases and J dropped 4 bases, with 7 bases sitting between them. CDR3 size: 12 residues. The germline V gene encodes CDR1 GTSNPN and CDR2 SVGIG (reference sequence). This CDR3 reads CAWSVSLYEQYF. The CDR3 DNA reads as TGTGCCTGGAGTGTATCCCTTTACGAGCAGTACTTC.

This rearrangement joins TRBV6-1 to TRBJ1-1; 7 bases align to TRBD1. Trimming removed 8 bases from V and 0 bases from J; junction bases left unmatched: 3. Germline V CDR1 and CDR2: MNHNS, SASEGT. This CDR3 is 13 amino acids long. In nucleotides, the CDR3 is TGTGCCAGCCGGGGACAGTTGAACACTGAAGCTTTCTTT. Its translation is CASRGQLNTEAFF.

In its sample, this clone was seen once. This chain uses TRBV10-2 with TRBJ2-7; maybe TRBD2 (5 bases). The CDR3 contains 13 residues. Germline assignment: CDR1 WSHSY and CDR2 SAAADI. Trimming removed 4 bases from V and 4 bases from J, with 11 bases in between. The DNA for the CDR3 is TGCGCCAGCAGTGCTGAGCGGATGTACGAGCAGTACTTC. Translating it yields CASSAERMYEQYF.

V gene TRBV27 combines with J gene TRBJ1-5; D is unclear. The CDR3 is 14 amino acids. CDR1 is MNHEY and CDR2 is SMNVEV in the germline V gene (reference sequence). Trimming stripped 4 bases from V and 7 bases from J, with 14 bases between. The CDR3 reads CASSYTSSGQPQHF. Written as DNA, the CDR3 is TGTGCCAGCAGTTACACATCAAGCGGGCAGCCCCAGCATTTT.

This clone came up a few times. The rearrangement uses TRBV12-1 and TRBJ1-3. TRBV12-1 is tagged as a pseudogene. This CDR3 is built from 14 residues. CDR3 in amino acids: CASSFGFSGNTIYF. CDR3 DNA: TGTGCCAGCAGCTTCGGGTTCTCTGGAAACACCATATATTTT.

The chain couples TRBV30 to TRBJ1-5; D might be TRBD1 (5 bases). Germline V gene data show CDR1 as GTSNPN and CDR2 as SVGIG (reference sequence). The CDR3 runs to 14 residues. V lost 4 bases, J lost 3 bases, and 13 bases lay in between. The CDR3 coding sequence is TGTGCCTGGACCCAAGGGACTCTCAATCAGCCCCAGCATTTT. The encoded protein is CAWTQGTLNQPQHF. Complete variable domain (other parts from reference TRBV30 and TRBJ1-5): SQTIHQWPATLVQPVGSPLSLECTVEGTSNPNLYWYRQAAGRGLQLLFYSVGIGQISSEVPQNLSASRPQDRQFILSSKKLLLSDSGFYLCAWTQGTLNQPQHFGDGTRLSIL.

The gene calls are TRBV28 and TRBJ2-2; 12 nucleotides align to TRBD2. CDR1 and CDR2 (germline): MDHEN, SYDVKM. The junction had 10 bases not matched to a gene; V was cut back by 1 base and J by 4 bases. The CDR3 sequence is 19 residues long. The CDR3 here is CASSLSVRLAGDFTGELFF. DNA of the CDR3: TGTGCCAGCAGTTTATCCGTTCGACTAGCGGGAGATTTCACCGGGGAGCTGTTTTTT.

The chain carries TRBV10-3 and TRBJ1-4; 12 positions agree with TRBD1. The V gene's germline CDR1 is ENHRY and CDR2 SYGVKD. The J segment lost 8 bases and the V segment lost 5 bases, leaving 6 bases of the junction unmatched. The CDR3 sequence is 15 residues long. In nucleotides, the CDR3 is TGTGCCATCAGTCCTGGGACAGGGGGCCTCGAAAAACTGTTTTTT. Its protein product is CAISPGTGGLEKLFF.

This chain joins TRBV28 and TRBJ2-3; 15 bases align to TRBD2. Germline V lookup: CDR1 MDHEN, CDR2 SYDVKM. The trim removed 7 bases at V and 0 bases at J, leaving 8 bases unmatched. The CDR3 has 18 amino acids. This CDR3 reads CASTSAGLAGGSTDTQYF. The CDR3 region has the DNA TGTGCCAGCACCAGCGCGGGACTAGCGGGAGGTAGCACAGATACGCAGTATTTT.

This CDR3 reads CASSQQQTSGELFF. CDR3 in DNA: TGTGCCAGCAGCCAACAACAAACTAGCGGGGAGCTGTTTTTT. The genes are TRBV4-2 and TRBJ2-2; tentatively, D is TRBD2 (5 bases). Trimming took off 2 bases at V and 7 bases at J, with 11 bases between the two ends. Germline CDR1 and CDR2: LGHNA and YNFKEQ. The CDR3 is 14 amino acids.

The chain employs TRBV29-1 and TRBJ2-7, with TRBD2 matching 12 bases. Germline V lookup: CDR1 SQVTM, CDR2 ANQGSEA. Germline trimming cut 4 bases from V and 3 bases from J; bases unmatched to any gene: 4. The CDR3 contains 14 residues. The CDR3 nucleotides read TGCAGCGTTGCTGGACTAGCGGGGAGCTACGAGCAGTACTTC. This encodes CSVAGLAGSYEQYF.

The gene calls are TRBV5-1 and TRBJ1-6, with D possibly being TRBD1 (5 bases). Germline V CDR1 and CDR2: SGHRS, YFSETQ. There are 15 residues in the CDR3. The V end lost 2 bases, the J end lost 7 bases, and 13 bases lay between the germline ends. The CDR3 region has the DNA TGCGCCAGCAGCTTTGCCGGGGGTGAAAATTCACCCCTCCACTTT. Its translation is CASSFAGGENSPLHF. The complete variable domain, with remaining parts taken from reference TRBV5-1 and TRBJ1-6, reads KAGVTQTPRYLIKTRGQQVTLSCSPISGHRSVSWYQQTPGQGLQFLFEYFSETQRNKGNFPGRFSGRQFSNSRSEMNVSTLELGDSALYLCASSFAGGENSPLHFGNGTRLTVT.

A few counts support this clone. The gene calls are TRBV2 and TRBJ2-7; D remains unclear. V was clipped by 4 bases and J by 2 bases, with 6 bases between them. CDR3 length equals 12 residues. From germline, CDR1 is SNHLY and CDR2 FYNNEI. The CDR3 is CASSVPAYEQYF. In nucleotides, the CDR3 is TGTGCCAGCAGTGTTCCCGCCTACGAGCAGTACTTC.

The chain is built from TRBV28 and TRBJ2-5; 11 bases agree with TRBD2. The CDR3 runs to 17 residues. After removal of 3 bases from V and 2 bases from J, the junction contained 8 bases not matched to a gene. Germline CDR1 is MDHEN and CDR2 is SYDVKM. The CDR3 here is CASSFQIAGGPQETQYF. For the CDR3, the DNA is TGTGCCAGCAGTTTCCAAATAGCGGGAGGGCCACAAGAGACCCAGTACTTC.

This chain uses TRBV7-2 with TRBJ2-1, with no clear D. V was clipped by 3 bases and J by 15 bases, with 18 bases between them. The germline CDR1 and CDR2 sequences are SGHTA and FQGNSA. The CDR3 sequence is 13 residues long. CDR3 residues: CASSLNLLSLRFF. Written as DNA, the CDR3 is TGTGCCAGCAGCTTGAACCTCTTGAGCCTGAGGTTCTTC. The whole variable domain, filled in from reference TRBV7-2 and TRBJ2-1, reads GAGVSQSPSNKVTEKGKDVELRCDPISGHTALYWYRQSLGQGLEFLIYFQGNSAPDKSGLPSDRFSAERTGGSVSTLTIQRTQQEDSAVYLCASSLNLLSLRFFGPGTRLTVL.

This clone turned up a few times. This sequence joins TRBV4-2 and TRBJ1-1; tentatively, D is TRBD1 (6 bases). Germline V lookup: CDR1 LGHNA, CDR2 YNFKEQ. V lost 1 base to trimming and J lost 6 bases, with 12 bases between them. The CDR3 is 14 residues long. The CDR3 DNA is TGTGCCAGCAGCCAAGGAGGGGGGGAGGCTGAAGCTTTCTTT. The encoded protein is CASSQGGGEAEAFF.

The chain has TRBV19 and TRBJ2-5, with TRBD2 as a possible D gene (6 bases). V gave up 6 bases and J gave up 0 bases, with 11 bases separating them. Germline CDR1 reads LNHDA; CDR2 reads SQIVND (reference sequence). This CDR3 is 14 amino acids long. The CDR3 is CASRRGGYQETQYF. Written as DNA, the CDR3 is TGTGCCAGTAGGAGAGGAGGGTACCAAGAGACCCAGTACTTC.

This clone was picked up a small number of times. The genes are TRBV5-1 and TRBJ1-2; D perhaps matches TRBD1 (6 bases). V was trimmed by 0 bases and J by 0 bases, leaving 9 bases between them. This CDR3 contains 15 residues. CDR1 is SGHRS and CDR2 is YFSETQ in the germline V gene. The CDR3 DNA reads TGCGCCAGCAGCTTGGCAGGGGCAGCTAACTATGGCTACACCTTC. This codes for CASSLAGAANYGYTF.

The V call is TRBV30, the J call TRBJ1-1; D not resolved. V was shortened by 3 bases and J by 6 bases, with 8 bases between the two germline ends. This CDR3 comprises 11 residues. Germline-derived CDR1 and CDR2 are GTSNPN and SVGIG (reference sequence). Here the CDR3 DNA reads TGTGCCTGGAGGTTTCGCGCTGAAGCTTTCTTT. Its protein is CAWRFRAEAFF.

The rearrangement joins TRBV29-1 to TRBJ2-3, with 9 bases lining up with TRBD2. Trimming removed 7 bases from V and 2 bases from J; junction bases left unmatched: 16. The germline gives CDR1 SQVTM, CDR2 ANQGSEA. This CDR3 comprises 17 residues. In nucleotides, the CDR3 is TGCAGCGCCCGAAATCGGAGAGCGGGAGGTGCCACAGATACGCAGTATTTT. It encodes CSARNRRAGGATDTQYF.

This clone was seen once. V is TRBV7-2 and J is TRBJ1-1, with D possibly being TRBD1 (6 bases). Trimming cost V 6 bases and J 1 base, with 12 bases left between them. Germline CDR1 and CDR2: SGHTA and FQGNSA. The CDR3 sequence is 14 residues long. The CDR3 loop reads CASRPGQPNTEAFF. DNA of the CDR3: TGTGCCAGCAGGCCCGGACAGCCGAACACTGAAGCTTTCTTT.

This clone was recorded a few times. The chain is built from TRBV6-5 and TRBJ1-1; D unresolved. The CDR3 is made up of 13 amino acids. The germline V gene encodes CDR1 MNHEY and CDR2 SVGAGI. V dropped 9 bases and J dropped 1 base, with 12 bases sitting between them. The CDR3: CASTDSGNTEAFF. Written as DNA, the CDR3 is TGTGCCAGTACCGATTCGGGGAACACTGAAGCTTTCTTT.

The chain has TRBV30 and TRBJ2-2, with D tentatively TRBD2 (6 bases). Per the germline V gene, CDR1 is GTSNPN and CDR2 is SVGIG (reference sequence). The CDR3 has 15 residues. V lost 0 bases, J lost 0 bases, and 8 bases lay in between. In nucleotides, the CDR3 is TGTGCCTGGAGTGTACGGGGGTCGAACACCGGGGAGCTGTTTTTT. This codes for CAWSVRGSNTGELFF.